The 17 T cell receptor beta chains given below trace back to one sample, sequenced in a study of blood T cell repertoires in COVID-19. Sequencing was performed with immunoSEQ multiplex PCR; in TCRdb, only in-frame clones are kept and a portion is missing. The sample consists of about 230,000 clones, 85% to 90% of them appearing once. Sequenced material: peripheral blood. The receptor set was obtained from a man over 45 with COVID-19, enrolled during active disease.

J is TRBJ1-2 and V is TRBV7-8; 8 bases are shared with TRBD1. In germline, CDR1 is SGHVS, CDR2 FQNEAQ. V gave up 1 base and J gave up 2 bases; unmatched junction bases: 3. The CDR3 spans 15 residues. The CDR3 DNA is TGTGCCAGCAGCTTAGAGACAGGGGTGAACTATGGCTACACCTTC. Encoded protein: CASSLETGVNYGYTF.

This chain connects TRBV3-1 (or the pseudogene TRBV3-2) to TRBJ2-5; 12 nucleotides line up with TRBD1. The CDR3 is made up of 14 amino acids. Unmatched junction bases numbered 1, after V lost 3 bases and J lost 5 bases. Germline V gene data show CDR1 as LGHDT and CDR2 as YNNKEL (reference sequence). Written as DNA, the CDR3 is TGTGCCAGCAGCCAGGGACAGGGGGCGGAGACCCAGTACTTC. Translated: CASSQGQGAETQYF.

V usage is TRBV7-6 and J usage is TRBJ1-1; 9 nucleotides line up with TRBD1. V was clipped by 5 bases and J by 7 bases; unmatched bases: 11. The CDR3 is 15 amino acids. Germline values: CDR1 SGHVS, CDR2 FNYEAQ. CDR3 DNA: TGTGCCAGCAGCATCACACAGGGGGCGCGCGGTGAAGCTTTCTTT. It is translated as CASSITQGARGEAFF.

The chain's CDR3 is CASSVGAGGHNEQFF. CDR3 bases: TGTGCCAGCAGCGTAGGAGCGGGAGGGCATAATGAGCAGTTCTTC. The genes are TRBV9 and TRBJ2-1; the match to TRBD2 covers 10 bases. The CDR3 consists of 15 residues. Germline-derived CDR1 and CDR2 are SGDLS and YYNGEE. The V segment lost 0 bases and the J segment 7 bases; nucleotides outside the gene matches: 4. Full variable domain (outside the CDR3, taken from reference TRBV9 and TRBJ2-1): DSGVTQTPKHLITATGQRVTLRCSPRSGDLSVYWYQQSLDQGLQFLIQYYNGEERAKGNILERFSAQQFPDLHSELNLSSLELGDSALYFCASSVGAGGHNEQFFGPGTRLTVL.

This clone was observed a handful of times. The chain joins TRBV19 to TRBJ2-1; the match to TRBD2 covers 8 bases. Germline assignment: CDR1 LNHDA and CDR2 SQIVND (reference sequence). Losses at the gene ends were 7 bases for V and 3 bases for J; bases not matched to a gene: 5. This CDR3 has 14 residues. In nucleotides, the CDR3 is TGTGCCAGTATTGGCGGGAGGATCTACAATGAGCAGTTCTTC. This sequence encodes CASIGGRIYNEQFF.

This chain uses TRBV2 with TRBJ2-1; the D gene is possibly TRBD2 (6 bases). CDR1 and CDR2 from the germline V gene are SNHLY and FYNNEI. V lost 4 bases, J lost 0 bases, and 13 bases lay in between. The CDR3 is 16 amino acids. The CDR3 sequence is CASSVAGQGSYNEQFF. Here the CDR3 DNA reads TGTGCCAGCAGTGTCGCGGGGCAGGGCTCCTACAATGAGCAGTTCTTC.

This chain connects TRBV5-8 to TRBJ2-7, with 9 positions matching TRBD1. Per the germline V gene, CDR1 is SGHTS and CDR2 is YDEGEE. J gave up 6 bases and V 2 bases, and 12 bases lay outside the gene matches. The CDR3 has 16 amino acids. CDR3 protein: CASSFTPGTGILEQYF. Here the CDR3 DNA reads TGTGCCAGCAGCTTTACCCCCGGGACAGGGATTCTCGAGCAGTACTTC.

The CDR3 coding sequence is TGTGCCATCAGAGGCGGGGGGGGGCAGGTAGCGCAGTATTTT. Translated, it gives CAIRGGGGQVAQYF. The chain uses TRBV10-3 and TRBJ2-3; 9 bases fit TRBD2. This CDR3 has 14 amino acids. J gave up 10 bases and V 6 bases, and 11 bases lay outside the gene matches. Germline CDR1 ENHRY, CDR2 SYGVKD.

CDR3 coding DNA: TGTGCCAGCAGCGTACCCGGAGGGTCTGCTCCCTATGGCTACACCTTC. Its protein is CASSVPGGSAPYGYTF. The rearrangement uses TRBV6-2 or TRBV6-3 and TRBJ1-2; no reliable D call. Trimming took 6 bases from V and 4 from J, leaving 21 bases between them. The CDR3 is made up of 16 amino acids. Per germline, CDR1 MNHEY and CDR2 SVGEGT.

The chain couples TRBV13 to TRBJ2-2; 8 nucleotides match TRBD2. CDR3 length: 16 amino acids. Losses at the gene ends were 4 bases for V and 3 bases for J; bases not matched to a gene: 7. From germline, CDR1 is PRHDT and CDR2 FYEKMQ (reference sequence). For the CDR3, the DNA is TGTGCCAGCAGCTCCTTATGGCGGGAGGACACCGGGGAGCTGTTTTTT. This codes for CASSSLWREDTGELFF.

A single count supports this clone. The DNA of the CDR3 is TGTGCCAGCAGCCTCGACAGGGTGGTTGAAAAACTGTTTTTT. Amino acids: CASSLDRVVEKLFF. This sequence joins TRBV6-5 and TRBJ1-4, with 7 bases fitting TRBD1. Germline lookup yields CDR1 MNHEY and CDR2 SVGAGI. The J segment lost 7 bases and the V segment lost 6 bases, leaving 8 bases of the junction unmatched. This CDR3 is 14 amino acids long.

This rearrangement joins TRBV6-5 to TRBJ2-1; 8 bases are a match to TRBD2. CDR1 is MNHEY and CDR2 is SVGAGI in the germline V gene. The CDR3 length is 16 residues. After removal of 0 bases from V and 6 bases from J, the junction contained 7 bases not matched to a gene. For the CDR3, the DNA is TGTGCCAGCAGTTACTCGAGGCGGGGGGACCGCAATGAGCAGTTCTTC. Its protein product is CASSYSRRGDRNEQFF.

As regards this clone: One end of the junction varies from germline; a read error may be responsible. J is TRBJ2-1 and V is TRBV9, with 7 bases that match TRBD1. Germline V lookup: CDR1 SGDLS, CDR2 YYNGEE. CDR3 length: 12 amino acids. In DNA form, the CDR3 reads TGTGCCAGCAGCGTAGAGGGGGACAGCCCCATCTTC. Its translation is CASSVEGDSPIF. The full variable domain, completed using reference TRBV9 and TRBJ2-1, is DSGVTQTPKHLITATGQRVTLRCSPRSGDLSVYWYQQSLDQGLQFLIQYYNGEERAKGNILERFSAQQFPDLHSELNLSSLELGDSALYFCASSVEGDSPIFGPGTRLTVL.

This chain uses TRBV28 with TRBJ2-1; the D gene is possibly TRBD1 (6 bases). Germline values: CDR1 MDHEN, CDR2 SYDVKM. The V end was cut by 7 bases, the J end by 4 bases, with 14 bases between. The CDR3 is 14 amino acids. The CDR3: CASTTGNRYNEQFF. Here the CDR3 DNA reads TGTGCCAGCACCACAGGGAACAGATACAATGAGCAGTTCTTC.

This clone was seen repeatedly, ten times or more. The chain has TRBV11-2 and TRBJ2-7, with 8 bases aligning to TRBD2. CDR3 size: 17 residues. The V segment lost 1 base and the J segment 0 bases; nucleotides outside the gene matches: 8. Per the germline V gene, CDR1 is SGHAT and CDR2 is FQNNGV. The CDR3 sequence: CASSLGTGGGSSYEQYF. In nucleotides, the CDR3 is TGTGCCAGCAGCTTAGGGACTGGCGGGGGGTCCTCCTACGAGCAGTACTTC.

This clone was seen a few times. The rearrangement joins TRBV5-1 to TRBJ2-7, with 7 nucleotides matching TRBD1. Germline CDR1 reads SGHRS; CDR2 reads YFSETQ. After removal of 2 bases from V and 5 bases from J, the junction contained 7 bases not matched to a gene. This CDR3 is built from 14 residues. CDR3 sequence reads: CASSFEQGRNEQYF. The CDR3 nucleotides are TGCGCCAGCAGCTTTGAACAGGGGCGGAACGAGCAGTACTTC.

The CDR3 DNA is TGCGCCAGCAGCTTAACAGGGGAGGTGACAGATACGCAGTATTTT. Encoded protein: CASSLTGEVTDTQYF. The chain carries TRBV5-1 and TRBJ2-3, with D maybe TRBD1 (7 bases). V was cut by 2 bases and J by 3 bases, with 13 bases left in between. This CDR3 has 15 residues. Germline CDR1 reads SGHRS; CDR2 reads YFSETQ.